The clone carrying this TCR beta chain was observed many times. What it binds is not known. These data are taken from a study of early T cells in non-severe SARS-CoV-2 infection. Study summary: Sequencing was performed on bulk RNA from unsorted whole blood, leaving chains unpaired.

V dropped 3 bases and J dropped 2; count of bases not matched to a gene: 10. The CDR3 loop spans 16 amino acids. In germline, CDR1 is MDHEN, CDR2 SYDVKM. The library protocol tagged individual cDNA molecules with unique molecular identifiers. TCRdb re-called the 5' RACE reads with MiXCR, one entry per CDR3 protein. The sample records 25,000 to 35,000 distinct CDR3 sequences, 3.5% to 5.5% being singletons. Study findings and constraints: Private and CD4 specificities were missed by VDJdb matching, which favored anti-spike CD8 responses.

The sequences come from whole blood, collected at baseline. The source is an adult who was a healthcare worker with PCR-confirmed SARS-CoV-2 infection or an uninfected control (not recorded which). The chain joins TRBV28 to TRBJ2-7; TRBD2 aligns across 7 bases. CDR3 region: CASSLAAEGGAYEQYF. The DNA of the CDR3 is TGTGCCAGCAGTTTGGCCGCCGAGGGAGGGGCCTACGAGCAGTACTTC.